The entry below gives a single T cell receptor beta chain sequence along with its context. The antigen is undetermined. The data were taken from a study of T-cell memory formation after mild COVID-19. Overall study context: The TCR clusters were mostly specific to one donor. Study-wide findings and caveats: Clones from the second wave (peaking day 37) had unconfirmed SARS-CoV-2 specificity. Clones which contracted sat mainly in CM and EM if CD4+, and in EMRA if CD8+.

TCRdb itself ran the 5' RACE reads through MiXCR, one entry per CDR3 protein. The profile shows 450,000 to 650,000 distinct CDR3 sequences, less than 25% of them singletons. Germline-derived CDR1 and CDR2 are LGHNA and YSLEER. The CDR3 consists of 16 residues. V lost 3 bases to trimming and J lost 9 bases, with 23 bases between them. The source of this sequence is an adult woman who had mild COVID-19 (a few samples of this study predate the infection). Cell type and time point are not known. The chain carries TRBV4-3 and TRBJ2-5; D might be TRBD1 or TRBD2, each matching 6 bases. The sample was PBMCs or a T cell subset sorted from them (not recorded which). This CDR3 reads CASSQSTGATKRAQYF. CDR3 nucleotide sequence: TGCGCCAGCAGCCAGTCTACGGGGGCAACCAAGAGAGCCCAGTACTTC.